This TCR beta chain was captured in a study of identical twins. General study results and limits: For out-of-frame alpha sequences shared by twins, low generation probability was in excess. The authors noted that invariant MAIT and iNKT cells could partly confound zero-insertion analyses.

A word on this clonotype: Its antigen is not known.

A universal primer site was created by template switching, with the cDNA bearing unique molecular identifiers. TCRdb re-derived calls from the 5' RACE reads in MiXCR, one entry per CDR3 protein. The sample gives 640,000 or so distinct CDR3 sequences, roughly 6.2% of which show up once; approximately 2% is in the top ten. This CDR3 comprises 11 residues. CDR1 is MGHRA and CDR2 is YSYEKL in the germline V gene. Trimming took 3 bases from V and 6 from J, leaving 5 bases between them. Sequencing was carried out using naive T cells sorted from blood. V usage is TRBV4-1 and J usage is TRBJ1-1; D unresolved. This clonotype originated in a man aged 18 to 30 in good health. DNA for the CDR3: TGCGCCAGCAGCCATCGGGCTGAAGCTTTCTTT. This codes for CASSHRAEAFF.